This T cell receptor beta chain was found in a study of CD8 T cells in Susac syndrome. Reverse transcription used about 0.45 to 1 ug RNA and random hexamers. TCRdb fed the immunoSEQ multiplex PCR reads into MiXCR, producing one record per CDR3 protein. Of hundreds of thousands of distinct CDR3 sequences listed, 90% to 95% were seen once; the top ten hold 0.065% to 0.075%. Trimming took 1 base from V and 4 from J, leaving 11 bases between them. This CDR3 has 15 amino acids. Germline loops: CDR1 SGDLS, CDR2 YYNGEE. Sequencing of TCR beta was undertaken in CD8+ and CD4+ T cells derived from blood. Material: CD4+ T cells from PBMCs. This rearrangement joins TRBV9 to TRBJ2-2, with a possible D match to TRBD1 (6 bases). The receptor was isolated from a human donor with multiple sclerosis. CDR3 loop: CASSVYQGPTGELFF. The CDR3 bases are TGTGCCAGCAGCGTATATCAGGGGCCCACCGGGGAGCTGTTTTTT.